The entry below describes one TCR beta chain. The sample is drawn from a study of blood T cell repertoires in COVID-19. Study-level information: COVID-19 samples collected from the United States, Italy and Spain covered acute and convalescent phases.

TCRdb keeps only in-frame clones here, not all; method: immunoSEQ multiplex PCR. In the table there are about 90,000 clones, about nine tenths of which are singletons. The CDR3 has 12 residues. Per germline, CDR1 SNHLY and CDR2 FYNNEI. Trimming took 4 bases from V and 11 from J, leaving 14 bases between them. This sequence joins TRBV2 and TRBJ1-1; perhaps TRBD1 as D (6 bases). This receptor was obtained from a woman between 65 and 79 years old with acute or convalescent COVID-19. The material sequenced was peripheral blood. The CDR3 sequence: CASSVGGLGAFF. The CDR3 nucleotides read TGTGCCAGCAGTGTTGGGGGCCTGGGCGCTTTCTTT.